These 13 T cell receptor beta chains were sequenced from one sample in a study of cytomegalovirus exposure and HLA in healthy donors. Some clones are missing from TCRdb's copy, which holds only in-frame ones; the method was immunoSEQ multiplex PCR. The sample consists of about 120,000 clones, about 87% of them appearing once. Sequencing was performed on PBMCs. These receptors were collected from a man between 18 and 35 years old in good health and CMV-seronegative.

The J gene is TRBJ1-1, the V gene TRBV7-6, with D tentatively TRBD1 (5 bases). The CDR3 spans 17 residues. Trimming pared 5 bases from V and 3 bases from J, leaving 22 bases between. Germline values: CDR1 SGHVS, CDR2 FNYEAQ. CDR3 nucleotides: TGTGCCAGCAGCCCCGCGGGTTTTCGGGGGGAGGACACTGAAGCTTTCTTT. As protein: CASSPAGFRGEDTEAFF.

The chain has TRBV11-3 and TRBJ2-1; D unresolved. Trimming pared 0 bases from V and 3 bases from J, leaving 9 bases between. The CDR3 is 15 residues long. Per the germline V gene, CDR1 is SGHNT and CDR2 is YENEEA. DNA for the CDR3: TGTGCCAGCAGCTTAGAAACTGTCGGCTACAATGAGCAGTTCTTC. Protein sequence: CASSLETVGYNEQFF.

This clone was observed a handful of times. The J gene is TRBJ1-6, the V gene TRBV6-5; TRBD1 is a possible D gene (6 bases). The V gene's germline CDR1 is MNHEY and CDR2 SVGAGI. With 5 bases removed from V and 10 bases from J, the gap between germline ends came to 15 bases. This CDR3 region has 14 residues. The CDR3 region is CASSTRGGESPLHF. In DNA form, the CDR3 reads TGTGCCAGCAGTACTCGGGGGGGCGAATCACCCCTCCACTTT.

The chain recombines TRBV6-1 with TRBJ2-7; TRBD1 is a possible D gene (5 bases). Between the trimmed V and J ends, which lost 4 bases and 2 bases, there was a span of 12 bases. Germline CDR1 and CDR2: MNHNS and SASEGT. This CDR3 comprises 14 residues. The CDR3, as DNA: TGTGCCAGCAGTGTTTCTCAGGGAACCTACGAGCAGTACTTC. Translating gives CASSVSQGTYEQYF.

V is TRBV28 and J is TRBJ1-4; D is ambiguous. Trimming cost V 6 bases and J 2 bases, with 16 bases left between them. The germline CDR1 and CDR2 sequences are MDHEN and SYDVKM. This CDR3 is built from 16 residues. CDR3 sequence: CASSRIAAGTNEKLFF. CDR3 sequence (DNA): TGTGCCAGCAGCCGAATCGCCGCGGGGACTAATGAAAAACTGTTTTTT.

The chain recombines TRBV6-4 with TRBJ1-1, with 9 nucleotides matching TRBD1. This CDR3 has 14 amino acids. Germline V gene data show CDR1 as MRHNA and CDR2 as SNTAGT. V lost 6 bases, J lost 5 bases, and 7 bases stayed unmatched. CDR3 coding DNA: TGTGCCAGCAGCGAACAGGGGGCGAGTACTGAAGCTTTCTTT. This sequence encodes CASSEQGASTEAFF.

This clone was observed once. As DNA, the CDR3 is TGTGCCAGCAGCGTTAGCGGGGGGGCCTGGGAGACCCAGTACTTC. As protein: CASSVSGGAWETQYF. J is TRBJ2-5 and V is TRBV11-3; TRBD2 matches at 11 bases. This CDR3 is built from 15 residues. The J segment lost 5 bases and the V segment lost 5 bases, leaving 7 bases of the junction unmatched. Germline CDR1 reads SGHNT; CDR2 reads YENEEA.

The genes are TRBV18 and TRBJ2-2; TRBD1 agrees at 8 bases. With V trimmed by 3 bases and J by 4 bases, 7 bases remained unmatched. This CDR3 comprises 16 residues. The V gene's germline CDR1 is KGHSH and CDR2 LQKENI. The CDR3 is CASSPIGTGGTGELFF. In DNA, the CDR3 is TGTGCCAGCTCACCTATTGGCACAGGGGGCACCGGGGAGCTGTTTTTT.

This chain uses TRBV14 with TRBJ1-1; 8 bases are shared with TRBD1. CDR1 SGHDN and CDR2 FVKESK come from the germline V gene. After removal of 1 base from V and 3 bases from J, the junction contained 10 bases not matched to a gene. The CDR3 contains 17 residues. CDR3: CASSQAQGNRGDTEAFF. In DNA form, the CDR3 reads TGTGCCAGCAGCCAAGCCCAGGGTAACAGGGGGGACACTGAAGCTTTCTTT. The complete variable domain, with remaining parts taken from reference TRBV14 and TRBJ1-1, reads EAGVTQFPSHSVIEKGQTVTLRCDPISGHDNLYWYRRVMGKEIKFLLHFVKESKQDESGMPNNRFLAERTGGTYSTLKVQPAELEDSGVYFCASSQAQGNRGDTEAFFGQGTRLTVV.

J is TRBJ2-1 and V is TRBV5-1, with D possibly matching TRBD2 (6 bases). Per germline, CDR1 SGHRS and CDR2 YFSETQ. The CDR3 runs 16 residues. Trimming took 4 bases from V and 0 from J, leaving 14 bases between them. In DNA, the CDR3 is TGCGCCAGCAGCCCGGGACTCACAAACTCCTACAATGAGCAGTTCTTC. It yields the protein CASSPGLTNSYNEQFF. Full variable domain (outside the CDR3, taken from reference TRBV5-1 and TRBJ2-1): KAGVTQTPRYLIKTRGQQVTLSCSPISGHRSVSWYQQTPGQGLQFLFEYFSETQRNKGNFPGRFSGRQFSNSRSEMNVSTLELGDSALYLCASSPGLTNSYNEQFFGPGTRLTVL.

The chain couples TRBV19 to TRBJ2-2, with D perhaps TRBD2 (5 bases). V gave up 6 bases and J gave up 8 bases, with 16 bases separating them. The CDR3 spans 14 residues. Germline V lookup: CDR1 LNHDA, CDR2 SQIVND (reference sequence). CDR3 in DNA: TGTGCCAGTAGCCCGGACTGGCAAAGGGGGGAGCTGTTTTTT. It specifies CASSPDWQRGELFF.

The CDR3 DNA sequence: TGCGCCAGCAGCACTGGACTAGCGGGATCCAGAGATACGCAGTATTTT. Translating gives CASSTGLAGSRDTQYF. The chain recombines TRBV5-1 with TRBJ2-3, with 12 nucleotides matching TRBD2. The junction had 8 bases not matched to a gene; V was cut back by 4 bases and J by 5 bases. Germline V gives CDR1 SGHRS, CDR2 YFSETQ. The CDR3 has 16 amino acids.

The chain has TRBV4-2 and TRBJ2-1; 8 bases are a match to TRBD2. V lost 8 bases, J lost 8 bases, and 5 bases stayed unmatched. CDR3 size: 12 residues. The germline V gene encodes CDR1 LGHNA and CDR2 YNFKEQ. CDR3: CASRGGGDEQFF. CDR3 DNA sequence: TGTGCCAGCCGGGGGGGAGGAGATGAGCAGTTCTTC.